The T cell receptor (beta chain) described here comes from a study of technical replicates of blood from several donors. Germline lookup yields CDR1 ENHRY and CDR2 SYGVKD. Trimming stripped 4 bases from V and 4 bases from J, with 9 bases between. CDR3 size: 13 residues. Using immunoSEQ multiplex PCR, the repertoire was profiled, and TCRdb retains in-frame clones only, with some absent. The data hold about 73,000 clones, with 90% to 95% observed a single time. This TCR was recovered from a human donor in good health. Some clones in this sample may be carry-over from other donors' samples. The sample was PBMCs. The chain uses TRBV10-3 and TRBJ2-3; maybe TRBD2 (6 bases). The CDR3 spells CAISVVAADTQYF. The CDR3 DNA sequence: TGTGCCATCAGTGTAGTAGCGGCAGATACGCAGTATTTT.